The clone carrying this T cell receptor (beta chain) was recorded a few times. This record comes from a study of T cells after yellow fever vaccination. Via MiXCR, TCRdb re-called the 5' RACE reads, giving one row per CDR3 protein. The sample has around 300,000 distinct CDR3 sequences; 3.5% to 5% are singletons. V was shortened by 2 bases and J by 1 base, with 12 bases between the two germline ends. This CDR3 is 15 amino acids long. The germline gives CDR1 LGHNA, CDR2 YSLEER. The material was PBMCs, obtained 15 days after the yellow fever booster vaccination. This chain joins TRBV4-3 and TRBJ2-7; unclear D gene. The sequence derives from a man aged 18-30 years who received the YFV17D yellow fever vaccine. The DNA for the CDR3 is TGCGCCAGCAGCCAATCTTTGGACGGATCCTACGAGCAGTACTTC. This sequence encodes CASSQSLDGSYEQYF.